This T cell receptor beta chain derives from a study of spatial heterogeneity in lung cancer. Study summary: Consistently, beta-chain sequences turned up in larger numbers than alpha-chain sequences did.

The time point here: sample taken at primary tumor resection. This clonotype was picked up a small number of times. TCRdb passed the 5' RACE reads through MiXCR, listing each CDR3 protein once. The repertoire has fewer than 40,000 distinct CDR3 sequences, 7.5% to 8% of them found once; the top ten carry approximately 30%. Looked up from germline, CDR1 is DFQATT and CDR2 is SNEGSKA (reference sequence). CDR3 length equals 20 residues. With 0 bases removed from V and 0 bases from J, the gap between germline ends came to 25 bases. The source is a male donor with early-stage non-small cell lung cancer. The sequences come from PBMCs, collected at surgery. V gene TRBV20-1 combines with J gene TRBJ2-3; maybe TRBD2 (6 bases). The CDR3 is CSARDLWSRRDIASTDTQYF. As DNA, the CDR3 is TGCAGTGCTAGAGATCTATGGTCAAGGCGGGATATAGCTAGCACAGATACGCAGTATTTT.